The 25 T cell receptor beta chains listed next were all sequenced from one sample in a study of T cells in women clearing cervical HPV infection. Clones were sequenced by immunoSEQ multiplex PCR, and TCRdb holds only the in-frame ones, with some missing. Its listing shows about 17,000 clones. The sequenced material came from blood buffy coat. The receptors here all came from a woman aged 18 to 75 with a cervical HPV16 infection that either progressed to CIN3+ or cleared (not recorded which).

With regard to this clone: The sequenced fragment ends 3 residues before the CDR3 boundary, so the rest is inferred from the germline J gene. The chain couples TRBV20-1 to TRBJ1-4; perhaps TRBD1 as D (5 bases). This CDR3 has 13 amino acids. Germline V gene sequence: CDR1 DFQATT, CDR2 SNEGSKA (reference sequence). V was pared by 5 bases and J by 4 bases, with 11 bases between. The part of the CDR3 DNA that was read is TGCAGTGCTCCGGGACTGGATAATGAAAAA. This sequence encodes CSAPGLDNEK. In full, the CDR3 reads CSAPGLDNEKLFF.

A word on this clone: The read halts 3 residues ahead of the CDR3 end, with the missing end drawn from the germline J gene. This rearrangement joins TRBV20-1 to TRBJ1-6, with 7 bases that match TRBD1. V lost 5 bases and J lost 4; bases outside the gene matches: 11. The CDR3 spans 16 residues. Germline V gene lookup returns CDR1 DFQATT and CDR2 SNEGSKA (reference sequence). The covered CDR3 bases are TGCAGTGCTCTAGGACCAGGGGGAGCTTATAATTCACCC. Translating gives CSALGPGGAYNSP. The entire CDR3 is CSALGPGGAYNSPLHF.

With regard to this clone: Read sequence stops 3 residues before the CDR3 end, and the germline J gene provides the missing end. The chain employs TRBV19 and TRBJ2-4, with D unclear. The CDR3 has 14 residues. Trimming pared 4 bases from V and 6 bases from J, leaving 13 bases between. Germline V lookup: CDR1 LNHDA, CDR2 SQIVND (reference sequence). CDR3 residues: CASSNPLQRNIQYF. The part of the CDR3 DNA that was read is TGTGCCAGTAGTAATCCCCTACAGAGAAACATT.

CDR3 bases read: TGTGCCAGCAGCTCTTACAGCCGTCCGGCCTACGAG. Translating it yields CASSSYSRPAYE. In full, the CDR3 reads CASSSYSRPAYEQYF. V is TRBV5-4 and J is TRBJ2-7; D is uncertain. The read ends 3 residues before the CDR3 terminus; that terminus is restored from the germline J gene. Trimming cost V 3 bases and J 2 bases, with 15 bases left between them. CDR1 is SGHNT and CDR2 is YYREEE in the germline V gene (reference sequence). This CDR3 contains 15 residues. Combining the CDR3 with reference TRBV5-4 and TRBJ2-7 gives the whole variable domain ETGVTQSPTHLIKTRGQQVTLRCSSQSGHNTVSWYQQALGQGPQFIFQYYREEENGRGNFPPRFSGLQFPNYSSELNVNALELDDSALYLCASSSYSRPAYEQYFGPGTRLTVT.

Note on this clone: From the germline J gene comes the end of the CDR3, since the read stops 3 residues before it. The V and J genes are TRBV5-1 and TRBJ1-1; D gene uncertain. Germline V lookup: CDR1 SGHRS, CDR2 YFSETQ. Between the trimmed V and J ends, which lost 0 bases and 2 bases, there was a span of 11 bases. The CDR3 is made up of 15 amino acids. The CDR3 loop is CASSLAEGENTEAFF. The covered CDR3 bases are TGCGCCAGCAGCTTGGCGGAGGGTGAAAACACTGAA.

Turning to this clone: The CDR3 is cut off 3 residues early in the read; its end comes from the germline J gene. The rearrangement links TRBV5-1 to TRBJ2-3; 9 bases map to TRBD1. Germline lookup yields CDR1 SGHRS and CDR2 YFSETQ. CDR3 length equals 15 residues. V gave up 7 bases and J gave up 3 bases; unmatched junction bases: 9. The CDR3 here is CASLIGTGRTDTQYF. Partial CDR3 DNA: TGCGCCAGCCTTATTGGGACAGGGCGGACAGATACG. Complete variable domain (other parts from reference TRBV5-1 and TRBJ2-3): KAGVTQTPRYLIKTRGQQVTLSCSPISGHRSVSWYQQTPGQGLQFLFEYFSETQRNKGNFPGRFSGRQFSNSRSEMNVSTLELGDSALYLCASLIGTGRTDTQYFGPGTRLTVL.

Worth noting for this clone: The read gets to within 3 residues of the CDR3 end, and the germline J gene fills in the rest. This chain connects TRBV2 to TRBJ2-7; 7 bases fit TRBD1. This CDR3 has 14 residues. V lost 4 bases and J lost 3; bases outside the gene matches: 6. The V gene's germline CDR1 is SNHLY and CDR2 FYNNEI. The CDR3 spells CASSVGGQIYEQYF. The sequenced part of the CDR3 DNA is TGTGCCAGCAGTGTAGGGGGACAGATCTACGAG.

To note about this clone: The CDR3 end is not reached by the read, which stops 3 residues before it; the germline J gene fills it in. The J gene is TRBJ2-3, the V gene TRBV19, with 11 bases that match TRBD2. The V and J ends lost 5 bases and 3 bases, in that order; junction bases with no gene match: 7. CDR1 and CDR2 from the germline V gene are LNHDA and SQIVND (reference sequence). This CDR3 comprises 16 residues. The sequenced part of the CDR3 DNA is TGTGCCAGTAGTGTTAGCGGGAGGGGTGGAACAGATACG. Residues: CASSVSGRGGTDT. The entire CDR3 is CASSVSGRGGTDTQYF.

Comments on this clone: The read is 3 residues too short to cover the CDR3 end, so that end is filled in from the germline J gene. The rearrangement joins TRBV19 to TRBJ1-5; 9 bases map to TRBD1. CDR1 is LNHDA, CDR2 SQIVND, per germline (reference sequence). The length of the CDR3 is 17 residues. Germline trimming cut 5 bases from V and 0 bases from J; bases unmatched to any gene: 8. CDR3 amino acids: CASSGGQGGVSNQPQHF. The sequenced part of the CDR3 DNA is TGTGCCAGTAGTGGGGGACAGGGTGGCGTTAGCAATCAGCCC.

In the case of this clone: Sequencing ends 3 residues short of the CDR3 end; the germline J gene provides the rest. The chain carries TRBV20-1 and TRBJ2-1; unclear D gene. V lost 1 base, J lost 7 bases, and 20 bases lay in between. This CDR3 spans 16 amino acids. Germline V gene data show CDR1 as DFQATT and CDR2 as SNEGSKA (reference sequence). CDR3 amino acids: CSARGMLGLRRNEQFF. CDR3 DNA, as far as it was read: TGCAGTGCTAGAGGAATGTTAGGCCTCCGCAGGAATGAG.

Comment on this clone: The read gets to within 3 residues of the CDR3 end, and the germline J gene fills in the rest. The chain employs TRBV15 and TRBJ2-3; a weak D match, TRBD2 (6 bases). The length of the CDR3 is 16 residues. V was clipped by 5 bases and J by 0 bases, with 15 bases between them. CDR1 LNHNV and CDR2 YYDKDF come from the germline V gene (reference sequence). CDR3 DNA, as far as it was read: TGTGCCACCAGCTCCCCTCTAGCGCGAAGCACAGATACG. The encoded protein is CATSSPLARSTDT. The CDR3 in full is CATSSPLARSTDTQYF.

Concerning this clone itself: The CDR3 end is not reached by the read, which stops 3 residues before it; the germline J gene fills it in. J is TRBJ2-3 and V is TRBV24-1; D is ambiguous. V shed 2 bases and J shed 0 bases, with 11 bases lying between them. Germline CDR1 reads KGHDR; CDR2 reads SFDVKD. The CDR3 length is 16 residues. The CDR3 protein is CATSDWRHPSTDTQYF. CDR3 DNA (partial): TGTGCCACCAGTGATTGGAGACATCCTAGCACAGATACG.

Incomplete CDR3 DNA: TGTGCCATCAGTGGACAGGGGGGAACGAGGGAGGAAAAA. Protein: CAISGQGGTREEK. The CDR3 as a whole reads CAISGQGGTREEKLFF. V is TRBV10-3 and J is TRBJ1-4; 9 bases are a match to TRBD1. The CDR3 extends 3 residues past the end of the read, so its final part is completed from the germline J gene. The CDR3 consists of 16 residues. CDR1 ENHRY and CDR2 SYGVKD come from the germline V gene. With 4 bases clipped from V and 8 bases from J, the junction kept 11 bases outside the gene matches.

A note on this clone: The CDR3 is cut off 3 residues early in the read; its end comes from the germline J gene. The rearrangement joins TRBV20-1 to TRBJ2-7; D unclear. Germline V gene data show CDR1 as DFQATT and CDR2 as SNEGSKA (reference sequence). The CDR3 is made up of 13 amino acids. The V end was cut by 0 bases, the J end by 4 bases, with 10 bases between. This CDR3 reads CSARDPVVYEQYF. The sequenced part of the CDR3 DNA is TGCAGTGCTAGAGATCCCGTAGTATACGAG.

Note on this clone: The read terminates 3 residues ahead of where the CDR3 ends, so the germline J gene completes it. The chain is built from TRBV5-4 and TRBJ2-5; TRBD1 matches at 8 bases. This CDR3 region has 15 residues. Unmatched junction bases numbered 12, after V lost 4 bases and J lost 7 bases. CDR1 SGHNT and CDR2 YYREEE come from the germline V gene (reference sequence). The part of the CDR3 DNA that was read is TGTGCCAGCAGCGTACAGGGGGATCTAGTAGGGACC. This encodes CASSVQGDLVGT. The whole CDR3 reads CASSVQGDLVGTQYF.

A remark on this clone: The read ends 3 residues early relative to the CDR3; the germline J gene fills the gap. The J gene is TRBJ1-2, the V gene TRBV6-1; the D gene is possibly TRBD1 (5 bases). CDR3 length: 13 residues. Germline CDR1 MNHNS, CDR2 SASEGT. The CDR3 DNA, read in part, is TGTGCCAGCAGTGAATGGGGGGGTTTCGGC. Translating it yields CASSEWGGFG. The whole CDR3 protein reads CASSEWGGFGYTF.

Partial CDR3 DNA: TGTGCCAGCAGCTTGAGGGAGACC. Amino acid sequence: CASSLRET. The whole CDR3 reads CASSLRETQYF. The V gene is TRBV5-6, the J gene TRBJ2-5, with no clear D. The read ends 3 residues before the CDR3 terminus; that terminus is restored from the germline J gene. Trimming cost V 1 base and J 5 bases, with 3 bases left between them. The CDR3 has 11 amino acids. CDR1 is SGHDT and CDR2 is YYEEEE in the germline V gene. The full variable domain, rest sourced from reference TRBV5-6 and TRBJ2-5, is DAGVTQSPTHLIKTRGQQVTLRCSPKSGHDTVSWYQQALGQGPQFIFQYYEEEERQRGNFPDRFSGHQFPNYSSELNVNALLLGDSALYLCASSLRETQYFGPGTRLLVL.

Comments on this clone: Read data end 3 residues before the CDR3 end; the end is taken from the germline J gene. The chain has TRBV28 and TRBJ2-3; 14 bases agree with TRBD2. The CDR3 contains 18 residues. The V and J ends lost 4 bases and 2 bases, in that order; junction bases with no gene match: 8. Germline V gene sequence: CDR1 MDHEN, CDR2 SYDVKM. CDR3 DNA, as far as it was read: TGTGCCAGCAGTTCGGGACTAGCGGGAGCCCTTGTCACAGATACG. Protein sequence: CASSSGLAGALVTDT. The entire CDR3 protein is CASSSGLAGALVTDTQYF.

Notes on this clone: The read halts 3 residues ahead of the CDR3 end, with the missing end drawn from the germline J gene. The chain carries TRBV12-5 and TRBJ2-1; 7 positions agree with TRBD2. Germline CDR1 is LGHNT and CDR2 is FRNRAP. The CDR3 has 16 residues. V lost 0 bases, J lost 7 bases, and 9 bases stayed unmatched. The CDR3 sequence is CASGLVVAGAPNEQFF. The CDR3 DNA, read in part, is TGTGCTAGTGGTTTGGTAGTGGCGGGAGCACCTAATGAG.

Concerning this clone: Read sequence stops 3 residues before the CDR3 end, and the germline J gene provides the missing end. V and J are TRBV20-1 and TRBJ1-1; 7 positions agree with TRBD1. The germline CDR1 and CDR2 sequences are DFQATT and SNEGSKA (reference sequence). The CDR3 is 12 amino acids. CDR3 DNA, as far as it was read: TGCAGTGCTAGAGAACCCAGGGGGGAA. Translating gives CSAREPRGE. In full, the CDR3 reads CSAREPRGEAFF.

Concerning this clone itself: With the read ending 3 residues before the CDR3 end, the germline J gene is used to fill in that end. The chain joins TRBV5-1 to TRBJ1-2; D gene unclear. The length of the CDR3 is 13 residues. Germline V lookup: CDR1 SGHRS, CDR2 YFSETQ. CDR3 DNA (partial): TGCGCCAGCAGCTTGGACAGAGCACAGGGC. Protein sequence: CASSLDRAQG. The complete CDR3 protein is CASSLDRAQGYTF.

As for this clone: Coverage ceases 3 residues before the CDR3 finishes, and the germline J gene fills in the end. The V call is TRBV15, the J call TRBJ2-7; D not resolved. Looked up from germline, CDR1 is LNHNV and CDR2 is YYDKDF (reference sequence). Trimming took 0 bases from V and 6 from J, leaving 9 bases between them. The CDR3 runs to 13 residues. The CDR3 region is CATSREEGSEQYF. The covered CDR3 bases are TGTGCCACCAGCAGAGAAGAAGGGTCCGAG.

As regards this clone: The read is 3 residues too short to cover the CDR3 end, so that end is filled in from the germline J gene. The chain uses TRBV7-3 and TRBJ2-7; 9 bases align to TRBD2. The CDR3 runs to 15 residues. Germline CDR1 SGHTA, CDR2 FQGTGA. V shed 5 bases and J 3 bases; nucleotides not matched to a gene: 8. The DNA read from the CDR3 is TGTGCCAGCAGCCTAGCTAGCGGGACCGGCTACGAG. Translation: CASSLASGTGYE. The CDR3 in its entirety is CASSLASGTGYEQYF.

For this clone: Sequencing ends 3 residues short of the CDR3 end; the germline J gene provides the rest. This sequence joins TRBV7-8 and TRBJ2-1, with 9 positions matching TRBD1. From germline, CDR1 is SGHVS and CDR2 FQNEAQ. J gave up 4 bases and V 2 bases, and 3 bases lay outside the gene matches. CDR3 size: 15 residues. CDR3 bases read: TGTGCCAGCAGCTTACTACAGGGGGCTTACAATGAG. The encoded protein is CASSLLQGAYNE. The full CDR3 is CASSLLQGAYNEQFF.

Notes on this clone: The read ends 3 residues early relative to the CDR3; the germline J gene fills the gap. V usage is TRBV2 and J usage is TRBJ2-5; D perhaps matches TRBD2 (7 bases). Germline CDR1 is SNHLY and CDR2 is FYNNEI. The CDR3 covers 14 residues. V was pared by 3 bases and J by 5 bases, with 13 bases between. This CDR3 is CASSELGGRETQYF. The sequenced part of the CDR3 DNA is TGTGCCAGCAGTGAGCTCGGGGGGCGGGAGACC.